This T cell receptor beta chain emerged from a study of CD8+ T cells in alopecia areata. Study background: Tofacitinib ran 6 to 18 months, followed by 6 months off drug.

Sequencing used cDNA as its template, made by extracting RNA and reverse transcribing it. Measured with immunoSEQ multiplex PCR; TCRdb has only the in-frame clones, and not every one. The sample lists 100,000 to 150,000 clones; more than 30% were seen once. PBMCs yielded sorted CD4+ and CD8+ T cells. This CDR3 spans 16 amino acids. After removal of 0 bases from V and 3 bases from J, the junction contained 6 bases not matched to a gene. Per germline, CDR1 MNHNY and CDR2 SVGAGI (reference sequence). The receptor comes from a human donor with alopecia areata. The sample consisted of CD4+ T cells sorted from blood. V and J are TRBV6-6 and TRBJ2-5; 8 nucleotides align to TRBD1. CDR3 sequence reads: CASSYSWTGHEETQYF. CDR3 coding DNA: TGTGCCAGCAGTTACTCGTGGACAGGGCATGAAGAGACCCAGTACTTC.